One and the same sample provided the 21 T cell receptor beta chains below, sequenced in a study of regulatory T cells in long-lasting Graves disease. Both iRepertoire HTBI primers and Arm-PCR of CDR3 regions were used to build the TCR beta libraries. From the multiplex PCR reads, TCRdb called clonotypes with MiXCR, one entry per CDR3 protein. In the table there are 600,000 to 800,000 distinct CDR3 sequences, around 30% of which are singletons. This sample's time point: persistent/refractory GD, antithyroid drugs over 5 years with positive TRAb. PBMCs provided the RNA from which the TCR library was made. The sample was peripheral blood mononuclear cells (PBMCs), taken when the disease was refractory, from a patient treated with antithyroid drugs. These receptors were collected from a female donor with Graves disease.

The gene calls are TRBV5-1 and TRBJ2-3; 12 nucleotides line up with TRBD2. V shed 0 bases and J 3 bases; nucleotides not matched to a gene: 5. Germline loops: CDR1 SGHRS, CDR2 YFSETQ. The CDR3 has 17 amino acids. The CDR3 here is CASSLDTSGRLTDTQYF. CDR3 sequence (DNA): TGCGCCAGCAGCTTGGATACTAGCGGGAGGTTGACAGATACGCAGTATTTT.

The sample holds a few counts of this clonotype. The rearrangement links TRBV11-2 to TRBJ2-7; D is undetermined. Germline-derived CDR1 and CDR2 are SGHAT and FQNNGV. With 0 bases removed from V and 1 base from J, the gap between germline ends came to 10 bases. The CDR3 is 15 amino acids. The CDR3 reads CASSLDPAASYEQYF. CDR3 bases: TGTGCCAGCAGCTTAGATCCAGCCGCGTCCTACGAGCAGTACTTC.

This clonotype was counted only a few times. The chain links TRBV6-5 to TRBJ1-2, with D perhaps matching TRBD1 (5 bases). CDR1 MNHEY and CDR2 SVGAGI come from the germline V gene. CDR3 size: 14 residues. The ends were cut back, 0 bases at V and 6 bases at J, with 11 bases in the middle. CDR3 amino acids: CASSYSPQGNGYTF. The CDR3 region has the DNA TGTGCCAGCAGTTACTCTCCGCAGGGAAATGGCTACACCTTC.

The chain uses TRBV20-1 and TRBJ2-7; TRBD2 matches 13 bases. Trimming removed 5 bases from V and 0 bases from J; junction bases left unmatched: 4. The CDR3 contains 15 residues. Germline CDR1 is DFQATT and CDR2 is SNEGSKA (reference sequence). The CDR3 loop reads CSAGLAGVNSYEQYF. DNA for the CDR3: TGCAGTGCTGGACTAGCGGGAGTAAACTCCTACGAGCAGTACTTC.

This clonotype was detected ten times or more. This sequence joins TRBV6-1 and TRBJ1-5, with D perhaps TRBD1 (6 bases). The CDR3 contains 14 residues. In germline, CDR1 is MNHNS, CDR2 SASEGT. With 2 bases removed from V and 6 bases from J, the gap between germline ends came to 11 bases. The CDR3 spells CASSESGGGQPQHF. The DNA for the CDR3 is TGTGCCAGCAGTGAATCTGGGGGCGGTCAGCCCCAGCATTTT.

This clonotype has a count of ten or more. The J gene is TRBJ1-5, the V gene TRBV28, with 7 bases that match TRBD1. CDR1 MDHEN and CDR2 SYDVKM come from the germline V gene. The ends lost 5 bases at V and 0 bases at J; junction bases unmatched: 16. CDR3 size: 19 residues. CDR3 in amino acids: CASSPRTGLRAYSNQPQHF. The CDR3 nucleotides read TGTGCCAGCAGTCCCAGGACAGGTTTAAGGGCCTATAGCAATCAGCCCCAGCATTTT.

Details on this clonotype: Germline is not matched at one junction end, which may reflect a read error. The chain recombines TRBV5-5 with TRBJ2-1; D might be TRBD2 (5 bases). From germline, CDR1 is SGHKS and CDR2 YYEKEE (reference sequence). This CDR3 comprises 11 residues. CDR3 sequence: CASSGEAEQFF. The DNA of the CDR3 is TGCGCCAGCAGCGGAGAAGCGGAGCAGTTCTTC.

This clonotype was seen a handful of times. The chain links TRBV20-1 to TRBJ2-3; the D gene is possibly TRBD2 (6 bases). CDR3 size: 17 residues. V shed 0 bases and J shed 2 bases, with 18 bases lying between them. Germline CDR1 and CDR2: DFQATT and SNEGSKA (reference sequence). The CDR3 DNA reads TGCAGTGCTAGAGATCTCGTGATTGCGGGGTACACAGATACGCAGTATTTT. Residues: CSARDLVIAGYTDTQYF.

The CDR3 sequence: CASSPFGGMEQFF. CDR3 bases: TGTGCCAGCAGCCCTTTTGGCGGGATGGAGCAGTTCTTC. The chain uses TRBV11-2 and TRBJ2-1; D may be TRBD2 (6 bases). CDR3 length equals 13 residues. Germline CDR1 reads SGHAT; CDR2 reads FQNNGV. Trimming pared 5 bases from V and 10 bases from J, leaving 15 bases between.

This clonotype appeared a single time. The chain is built from TRBV12-3 or TRBV12-4 and TRBJ2-3; 8 bases are a match to TRBD2. V shed 2 bases, J shed 1 base, and the junction held 11 bases outside the gene matches. The CDR3 sequence is 18 residues long. The CDR3 loop reads CASSLLSGSRSGTDTQYF. CDR3 nucleotide sequence: TGTGCCAGCAGTTTACTAAGCGGGAGTCGGAGTGGCACAGATACGCAGTATTTT.

The chain recombines TRBV3-1 with TRBJ1-1, with D unclear. Germline CDR1 is LGHDT and CDR2 is YNNKEL (reference sequence). V lost 3 bases and J 10 bases, leaving 15 bases between the germline ends. The CDR3 sequence is 13 residues long. The CDR3 coding sequence is TGTGCCAGCAGCCAGATGGCGCGGCCGGGAGCTTTCTTT. Residues: CASSQMARPGAFF. Full variable domain (remainder filled in from reference TRBV3-1 and TRBJ1-1): DTAVSQTPKYLVTQMGNDKSIKCEQNLGHDTMYWYKQDSKKFLKIMFSYNNKELIINETVPNRFSPKSPDKAHLNLHINSLELGDSAVYFCASSQMARPGAFFGQGTRLTVV.

This clonotype showed up many times. The genes are TRBV6-1 and TRBJ1-2; the D is unclear. Trimming shortened V by 5 bases and J by 4 bases, and 17 bases separated the two germline ends. Germline loops: CDR1 MNHNS, CDR2 SASEGT. The CDR3 is 15 residues long. CDR3 residues: CASSPAGRVGYGYTF. CDR3 DNA sequence: TGTGCCAGCAGTCCCGCCGGGCGGGTCGGCTATGGCTACACCTTC.

This clonotype was seen repeatedly, ten times or more. The rearrangement links TRBV6-1 to TRBJ1-6; 7 nucleotides align to TRBD1. Per the germline V gene, CDR1 is MNHNS and CDR2 is SASEGT. This CDR3 spans 17 amino acids. With V trimmed by 0 bases and J by 5 bases, 7 bases remained unmatched. In DNA, the CDR3 is TGTGCCAGCAGTGAAGCAGGGTGGGGACAGCATAATTCACCCCTCCACTTT. Encoded protein: CASSEAGWGQHNSPLHF.

This clonotype has more than one count but fewer than ten. The chain carries TRBV6-1 and TRBJ1-5; D gene uncertain. Germline assignment: CDR1 MNHNS and CDR2 SASEGT. V was pared by 6 bases and J by 5 bases, with 11 bases between. This CDR3 spans 13 amino acids. The CDR3 nucleotides read TGTGCCAGCAGCAGAACGCCGGATCAGCCCCAGCATTTT. Amino acids: CASSRTPDQPQHF.

This clonotype has a count of ten or more. The CDR3: CASRIATEAFF. CDR3 DNA: TGTGCCAGTAGAATCGCTACTGAAGCTTTCTTT. V gene TRBV19 combines with J gene TRBJ1-1; D is undetermined. Germline V gives CDR1 LNHDA, CDR2 SQIVND (reference sequence). Trimming shortened V by 6 bases and J by 5 bases, and 7 bases separated the two germline ends. This CDR3 has 11 residues.

The rearrangement uses TRBV12-5 and TRBJ2-2, with 7 nucleotides matching TRBD2. V lost 5 bases, J lost 4 bases, and 10 bases stayed unmatched. Germline loops: CDR1 LGHNT, CDR2 FRNRAP. The CDR3 covers 16 residues. The CDR3 sequence: CASGRGGPGGTGELFF. CDR3 sequence (DNA): TGTGCTAGTGGTAGAGGTGGCCCGGGGGGCACCGGGGAGCTGTTTTTT.

V usage is TRBV6-2 or TRBV6-3 and J usage is TRBJ2-7; D call uncertain. The CDR3 loop spans 14 amino acids. The germline gives CDR1 MNHEY, CDR2 SVGEGT. The germline V and J ends were trimmed by 6 bases and 6 bases, with 18 bases remaining between them. The CDR3 DNA sequence: TGTGCCAGCAGAACCGGGCCCCCAGCTACCGAGCAGTACTTC. This codes for CASRTGPPATEQYF.

This clonotype has just a few counts. This chain joins TRBV4-1 and TRBJ2-7; maybe TRBD1 (5 bases). Germline CDR1 reads MGHRA; CDR2 reads YSYEKL. V lost 1 base and J lost 4, with 14 bases in between. The CDR3 totals 15 residues. The CDR3 DNA reads as TGCGCCAGCAGCCAAGCCGCAGGGCCAACATACGAGCAGTACTTC. This codes for CASSQAAGPTYEQYF.

Of note for this clonotype: Germline is not matched at one junction end, which may reflect a read error. The chain links TRBV29-1 to TRBJ2-6; a possible D gene is TRBD2 (6 bases). CDR1 and CDR2 from the germline V gene are SQVTM and ANQGSEA. The CDR3 is made up of 14 amino acids. The CDR3 sequence: CSVGGGAGTNVLTF. CDR3 nucleotide sequence: TGCAGCGTGGGAGGTGGGGCTGGGACCAACGTCCTGACTTTC. The variable domain in full, completed from reference TRBV29-1 and TRBJ2-6, reads SAVISQKPSRDICQRGTSLTIQCQVDSQVTMMFWYRQQPGQSLTLIATANQGSEATYESGFVIDKFPISRPNLTFSTLTVSNMSPEDSSIYLCSVGGGAGTNVLTFGAGSRLTVL.

This clonotype was seen many times. The gene calls are TRBV6-1 and TRBJ1-2; TRBD1 agrees at 8 bases. J lost 6 bases, V lost 7 bases, and 4 bases had no gene match. This CDR3 region has 12 residues. CDR1 and CDR2 (germline): MNHNS, SASEGT. CDR3 sequence reads: CASTDRVDGYTF. CDR3 bases: TGTGCCAGCACGGACAGGGTAGATGGCTACACCTTC.

This clonotype appeared a few times. The V gene is TRBV2, the J gene TRBJ2-7; 11 bases fit TRBD2. CDR1 and CDR2 from the germline V gene are SNHLY and FYNNEI. After removal of 8 bases from V and 5 bases from J, the junction contained 8 bases not matched to a gene. The CDR3 extends over 14 amino acids. CDR3 protein: CASGGTSGRNEQYF. Written as DNA, the CDR3 is TGTGCCAGCGGGGGTACTAGCGGGAGAAACGAGCAGTACTTC.